The rows below give T cell receptor beta chains drawn from one sample of a study of Ad26.COV2.S vaccination and SARS-CoV-2 variants. Clones were sequenced by immunoSEQ multiplex PCR, and TCRdb holds only the in-frame ones, with some missing. The profile shows about 180,000 clones, 87% of them singletons. This sample comprised peripheral blood, obtained after recovery from COVID-19. These receptors originate from a human donor who had recovered from COVID-19. Each CDR3 is given with its conserved first and last residue. The D gene is left open where the match is weak. Size values are once, few and many counts, or a class for expanded clones, and some rows have none.

v_call	clone_size	j_call	d_call	cdr3_aa	cdr3_nt
TRBV27	-	TRBJ2-1	TRBD2	CASSLISGRAVIGEQFF	TGTGCCAGCAGTTTGATTAGCGGGAGGGCCGTCATAGGTGAGCAGTTCTTC
TRBV7-2	-	TRBJ1-3	-	CASTLRRGATGNTIYF	TGTGCCAGCACCCTCCGCCGGGGGGCCACCGGAAACACCATATATTTT
TRBV9	-	TRBJ1-2	TRBD1	CASSVARDRANYGYTF	TGTGCCAGCAGCGTAGCTAGGGACAGGGCTAACTATGGCTACACCTTC
TRBV5-6	-	TRBJ2-5	TRBD2	CASSLIGLAGAGETQYF	TGTGCCAGCAGCTTAATAGGACTAGCGGGGGCCGGGGAGACCCAGTACTTC
TRBV4-1	-	TRBJ2-5	TRBD2	CASSQVASGGRETQYF	TGCGCCAGCAGCCAAGTGGCGAGCGGGGGGAGAGAGACCCAGTACTTC
TRBV6-6	-	TRBJ2-5	TRBD2	CASRPPTSGSGETQYF	TGTGCCAGCAGGCCACCGACTAGCGGGAGTGGAGAGACCCAGTACTTC
TRBV12-5	few	TRBJ1-1	-	CASGLVPVGRNTEAFF	TGTGCTAGTGGTTTGGTGCCCGTGGGGCGAAATACTGAAGCTTTCTTT
TRBV19	-	TRBJ2-2	-	CASRNQGIAGELFF	TGTGCCAGTAGAAACCAGGGTATAGCCGGGGAGCTGTTTTTT
TRBV4-2	-	TRBJ1-2	TRBD1	CASSRLVVGTDPYGYTF	TGTGCCAGCAGCCGTCTTGTGGTCGGGACAGACCCTTATGGCTACACCTTC
TRBV9	-	TRBJ2-5	TRBD2	CASSVVPSGRRETQYF	TGTGCCAGCAGCGTAGTCCCTAGCGGGAGGCGAGAGACCCAGTACTTC
TRBV9	-	TRBJ2-7	-	CARPDRIYEQYF	TGTGCCAGGCCAGACAGGATCTACGAGCAGTACTTC
TRBV2	-	TRBJ2-1	TRBD2	CASSLAGLNNEQFF	TGTGCCAGCAGTTTAGCGGGCCTAAACAATGAGCAGTTCTTC
TRBV2	-	TRBJ2-1	-	CASSEIGREPSYNEQFF	TGTGCCAGCAGTGAAATCGGACGGGAGCCTTCCTACAATGAGCAGTTCTTC
TRBV5-1	-	TRBJ2-1	-	CASSPEPGFGEQFF	TGCGCCAGCAGCCCCGAGCCGGGGTTTGGTGAGCAGTTCTTC
TRBV9	-	TRBJ2-1	TRBD2	CASSVVAGAYNEQFF	TGTGCCAGCAGCGTAGTGGCGGGAGCCTACAATGAGCAGTTCTTC
TRBV2	-	TRBJ1-2	-	CASSDGFTGLGYTF	TGTGCCAGCAGTGACGGGTTTACCGGGCTCGGCTACACCTTC
TRBV19	-	TRBJ2-6	-	CASSINILSGANVLTF	TGTGCCAGTAGTATAAACATCCTCTCTGGGGCCAACGTCCTGACTTTC
TRBV9	-	TRBJ2-1	-	CASSVGAYNEQFF	TGTGCCAGCAGCGTAGGGGCCTACAATGAGCAGTTCTTC
TRBV24-1	once	TRBJ2-1	-	CATSDLMAGLHEQFF	TGTGCCACCAGTGATTTGATGGCCGGGCTCCATGAGCAGTTCTTC
TRBV5-8	-	TRBJ1-2	-	CASSLSGRYGYTF	TGTGCCAGCAGCTTGTCAGGACGCTATGGCTACACCTTC
TRBV21-1	-	TRBJ2-2	-	CASSPPGLAIPNTGELFF	TGTGCCAGCAGCCCGCCGGGACTAGCGATCCCGAACACCGGGGAGCTGTTTTTT
TRBV9	-	TRBJ2-7	TRBD2	CASSAGLAGGFSYEQYF	TGTGCCAGCAGCGCGGGACTAGCGGGGGGCTTCTCCTACGAGCAGTACTTC
TRBV18	-	TRBJ1-1	-	CASSPPSVNTEAFF	TGTGCCAGCTCCCCCCCATCGGTGAACACTGAAGCTTTCTTT
TRBV4-1	few	TRBJ1-6	-	CASSQVDWESPLHF	TGCGCCAGCAGCCAAGTAGACTGGGAATCACCCCTCCACTTT
TRBV5-5	-	TRBJ2-5	TRBD1	CASSSSRGQQETQYF	TGTGCCAGCAGCTCGTCCAGGGGGCAACAAGAGACCCAGTACTTC
TRBV11-3	-	TRBJ1-5	-	CASSLLGSRGLYSSNQPQHF	TGTGCCAGCAGCTTGTTAGGCAGTCGGGGTCTTTACTCTAGCAATCAGCCCCAGCATTTT
TRBV18	few	TRBJ2-5	-	CASSPQETQYF	TGTGCCAGCTCACCCCAAGAGACCCAGTACTTC
TRBV5-1	-	TRBJ2-3	-	CASSEGSRPDTQYF	TGCGCCAGCAGCGAGGGGTCTCGGCCAGATACGCAGTATTTT
TRBV6-5	-	TRBJ2-1	TRBD1	CASSRDRTHNEQFF	TGTGCCAGCAGCCGGGACAGGACTCACAATGAGCAGTTCTTC
TRBV27	-	TRBJ1-5	-	CASSLSFTGPQHF	TGTGCCAGCAGTTTATCCTTTACTGGGCCCCAGCATTTT
TRBV12-5	-	TRBJ1-1	-	CASGFPGLGTEAFF	TGTGCTAGTGGTTTCCCGGGACTTGGGACTGAAGCTTTCTTT
TRBV1	-	TRBJ2-1	-	CTSSQGGTDYNEQFF	TGCACCAGCAGCCAAGGGGGGACCGACTACAATGAGCAGTTCTTC
TRBV7-2	-	TRBJ2-3	-	CASSLMPGRASTDTQYF	TGTGCCAGCAGCTTAATGCCCGGGCGGGCTAGCACAGATACGCAGTATTTT
TRBV19	once	TRBJ2-7	TRBD1	CASSSGTGPYEQYF	TGTGCCAGTAGTTCCGGGACAGGGCCCTACGAGCAGTACTTC
TRBV19	-	TRBJ1-2	-	CASRTANYGYTF	TGTGCCAGTAGAACCGCTAACTATGGCTACACCTTC
TRBV4-2	-	TRBJ2-3	TRBD2	CASSQVSSGGSTDTQYF	TGTGCCAGCAGCCAAGTATCCAGCGGGGGAAGCACAGATACGCAGTATTTT
TRBV6-1	-	TRBJ2-2	TRBD1	CASSELLGQGSGELFF	TGTGCCAGCAGTGAATTGTTGGGACAGGGGTCCGGGGAGCTGTTTTTT
TRBV30	-	TRBJ2-1	TRBD2	CVRVTSGANEQFF	TGTGTTAGAGTAACTAGCGGGGCAAATGAGCAGTTCTTC
TRBV5-5	-	TRBJ1-2	-	CASSLGSPWEGYTF	TGTGCCAGCAGCTTAGGCTCCCCTTGGGAGGGCTACACCTTC
TRBV9	-	TRBJ2-5	-	CASSPGETQYF	TGTGCCAGCAGCCCCGGGGAGACCCAGTACTTC
TRBV5-1	-	TRBJ1-6	TRBD1	CASSLGLGQGDSPLHF	TGCGCCAGCAGCTTGGGTCTCGGACAGGGCGATTCACCCCTCCACTTT
TRBV12-3/TRBV12-4	-	TRBJ1-5	-	CASSLGVSQPQHF	TGTGCCAGCAGTTTAGGGGTGAGTCAGCCCCAGCATTTT
TRBV5-6	-	TRBJ2-3	TRBD1	CASSLPVPGQGSTDTQYF	TGTGCCAGCAGCCTTCCTGTACCGGGACAGGGTAGCACAGATACGCAGTATTTT
TRBV10-3	few	TRBJ2-3	TRBD2	CAISESLFSGSGGDTQYF	TGTGCCATCAGTGAGTCTCTGTTCAGCGGGAGCGGGGGAGATACGCAGTATTTT
TRBV7-7	-	TRBJ2-1	-	CASSSGLRPYNEQFF	TGTGCCAGCAGCTCGGGACTCCGTCCCTACAATGAGCAGTTCTTC
TRBV6-6	-	TRBJ2-5	TRBD2	CASSRSGLKETQYF	TGTGCCAGCAGTCGATCGGGACTAAAAGAGACCCAGTACTTC
TRBV3-1/TRBV3-2	-	TRBJ2-7	TRBD2	CASSPRTSGAYYEQYF	TGTGCCAGCAGCCCCCGCACTAGCGGGGCCTACTACGAGCAGTACTTC
TRBV7-9	-	TRBJ2-2	-	CASSLVGPNTGELFF	TGTGCCAGCAGCTTAGTGGGGCCCAACACCGGGGAGCTGTTTTTT
TRBV5-1	-	TRBJ2-3	-	CASSESSTDTQYF	TGCGCCAGCAGCGAGTCTAGCACAGATACGCAGTATTTT
TRBV27	-	TRBJ1-1	TRBD1	CASSPLPVQGAGETEAFF	TGTGCCAGCAGTCCCCTACCCGTACAGGGGGCGGGAGAAACTGAAGCTTTCTTT
TRBV9	-	TRBJ2-2	-	CASSADTLNTGELFF	TGTGCCAGCAGCGCGGACACCCTAAACACCGGGGAGCTGTTTTTT